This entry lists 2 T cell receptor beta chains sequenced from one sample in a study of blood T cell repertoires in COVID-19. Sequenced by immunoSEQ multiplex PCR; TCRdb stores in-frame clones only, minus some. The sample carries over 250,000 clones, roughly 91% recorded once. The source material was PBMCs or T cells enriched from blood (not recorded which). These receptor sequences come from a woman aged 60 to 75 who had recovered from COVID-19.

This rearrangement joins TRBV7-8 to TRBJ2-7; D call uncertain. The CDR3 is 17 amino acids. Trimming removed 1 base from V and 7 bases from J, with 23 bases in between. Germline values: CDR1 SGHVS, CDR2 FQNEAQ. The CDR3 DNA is TGTGCCAGCAGCTTAGAATTTAGGCGGCAGCCTCCAAGTGAGCAGTACTTC. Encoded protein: CASSLEFRRQPPSEQYF.

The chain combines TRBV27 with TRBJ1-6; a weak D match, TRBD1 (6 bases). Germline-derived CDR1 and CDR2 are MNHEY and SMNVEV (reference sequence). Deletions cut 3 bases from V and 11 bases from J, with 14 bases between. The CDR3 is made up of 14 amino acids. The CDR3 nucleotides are TGTGCCAGCAGTTTTTCGGACAGCGGGACACCCCTCCACTTT. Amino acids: CASSFSDSGTPLHF.